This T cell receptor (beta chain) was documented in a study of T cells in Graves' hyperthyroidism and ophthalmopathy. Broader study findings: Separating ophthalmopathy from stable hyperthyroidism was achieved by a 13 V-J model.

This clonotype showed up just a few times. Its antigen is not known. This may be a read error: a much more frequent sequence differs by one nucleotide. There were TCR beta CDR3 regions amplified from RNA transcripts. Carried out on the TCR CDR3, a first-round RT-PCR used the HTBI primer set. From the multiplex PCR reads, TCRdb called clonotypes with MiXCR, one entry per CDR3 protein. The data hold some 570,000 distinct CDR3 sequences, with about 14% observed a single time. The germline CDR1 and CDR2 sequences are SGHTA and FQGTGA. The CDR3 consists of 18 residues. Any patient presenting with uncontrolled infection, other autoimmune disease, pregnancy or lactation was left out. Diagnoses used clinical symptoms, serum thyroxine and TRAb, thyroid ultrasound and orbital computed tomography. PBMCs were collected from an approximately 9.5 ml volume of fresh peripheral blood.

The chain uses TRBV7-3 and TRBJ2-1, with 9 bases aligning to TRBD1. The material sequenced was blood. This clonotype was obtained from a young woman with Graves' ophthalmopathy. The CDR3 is CASSPIPPDRGPYDEQFF. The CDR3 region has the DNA TGTGCCAGCAGCCCCATTCCCCCGGACAGGGGACCCTACGATGAGCAGTTCTTC.